The 18 T cell receptor beta chains presented below share a single source sample, sequenced in a study of graft-versus-host responses after intestinal transplantation. Assay used: immunoSEQ multiplex PCR; TCRdb lists only in-frame clones, some missing. This sample has 8,500 to 11,000 clones, with 31% found just once. Source: alloreactive CD4+ T cells from a mixed lymphocyte reaction culture, taken before transplantation. Subset meaning: CFSE-low proliferating T cells sorted from roughly 6-day pre-transplant mixed lymphocyte reaction (GvH or HvG direction). These receptors were collected from a human patient who was an organ donor for intestinal transplantation.

The V and J genes are TRBV18 and TRBJ1-1; 10 positions match TRBD1. Germline-derived CDR1 and CDR2 are KGHSH and LQKENI. This CDR3 has 17 residues. The V gene end was trimmed by 5 bases and the J gene end by 1 base; junction bases not matched to a gene: 10. The CDR3 DNA follows: TGTGCCAGCTCAACCTACCGGGACAGGGGAACGAACACTGAAGCTTTCTTT. It is translated as CASSTYRDRGTNTEAFF.

The sample holds one count of this clone. The CDR3 reads CASRPGGSGNTIYF. The CDR3 nucleotides read TGTGCCAGCAGGCCCGGGGGCTCTGGAAACACCATATATTTT. This chain uses TRBV28 with TRBJ1-3, with a weak D call TRBD1 (5 bases). Germline CDR1 and CDR2: MDHEN and SYDVKM. V was clipped by 6 bases and J by 0 bases, with 9 bases between them. The CDR3 covers 14 residues. Drawing the rest from reference TRBV28 and TRBJ1-3, the complete variable domain is DVKVTQSSRYLVKRTGEKVFLECVQDMDHENMFWYRQDPGLGLRLIYFSYDVKMKEKGDIPEGYSVSREKKERFSLILESASTNQTSMYLCASRPGGSGNTIYFGEGSWLTVV.

The chain is built from TRBV5-4 and TRBJ2-7, with 7 bases fitting TRBD1. Unmatched junction bases numbered 9, after V lost 1 base and J lost 5 bases. The CDR3 is 15 residues long. Per germline, CDR1 SGHNT and CDR2 YYREEE (reference sequence). The CDR3 protein is CASSLSKGGEDEQYF. CDR3 coding DNA: TGTGCCAGCAGCTTGAGTAAAGGGGGCGAAGACGAGCAGTACTTC.

In this sample, this clone turned up a few times. The CDR3 loop reads CAISAGGYEQYF. For the CDR3, the DNA is TGTGCCATCAGTGCAGGGGGCTACGAGCAGTACTTC. The V and J genes are TRBV10-3 and TRBJ2-7, with 7 bases lining up with TRBD1. V gave up 4 bases and J gave up 3 bases; unmatched junction bases: 0. This CDR3 is 12 amino acids long. Germline loops: CDR1 ENHRY, CDR2 SYGVKD.

This clone was recorded once. The V gene is TRBV27, the J gene TRBJ1-2; 9 positions agree with TRBD1. Per the germline V gene, CDR1 is MNHEY and CDR2 is SMNVEV (reference sequence). This CDR3 comprises 17 residues. V lost 3 bases and J lost 4; bases outside the gene matches: 12. The DNA for the CDR3 is TGTGCCAGCAGTTTGAACCACCGGGACAGGGTTGGCTATGGCTACACCTTC. This encodes CASSLNHRDRVGYGYTF.

The rearrangement links TRBV5-1 to TRBJ2-1; D possibly corresponds to TRBD2 (6 bases). The germline V and J ends were trimmed by 3 bases and 6 bases, with 16 bases remaining between them. CDR1 and CDR2 (germline): SGHRS, YFSETQ. The CDR3 loop spans 15 amino acids. The CDR3 nucleotides are TGCGCCAGCAGCTCGACCGGGACTGACGGCAATGAGCAGTTCTTC. This translates into CASSSTGTDGNEQFF.

The V call is TRBV30, the J call TRBJ1-1; D is ambiguous. Per the germline V gene, CDR1 is GTSNPN and CDR2 is SVGIG (reference sequence). The CDR3 length is 16 residues. V shed 4 bases and J shed 2 bases, with 20 bases lying between them. The CDR3 protein is CAWTIYGMEKNTEAFF. The CDR3 nucleotides read TGTGCCTGGACCATTTACGGGATGGAGAAAAACACTGAAGCTTTCTTT.

In its sample, this clone was seen once. The chain joins TRBV10-1 to TRBJ2-7; possibly TRBD2 for D (5 bases). The germline V and J ends were trimmed by 0 bases and 0 bases, with 6 bases remaining between them. Germline V lookup: CDR1 WNHNN, CDR2 SYGVQD (reference sequence). This CDR3 has 14 amino acids. CDR3 sequence reads: CASSESGSSYEQYF. The CDR3 bases are TGCGCCAGCAGTGAGTCAGGGAGCTCCTACGAGCAGTACTTC.

In its sample, this clone ranks as medium-sized. This chain joins TRBV5-1 and TRBJ2-1, with 14 bases aligning to TRBD2. V lost 5 bases, J lost 6 bases, and 1 base stayed unmatched. Germline V gene lookup returns CDR1 SGHRS and CDR2 YFSETQ. CDR3 length: 14 amino acids. DNA for the CDR3: TGCGCCAGCAGGACTAGCGGGGGGGCCAATGAGCAGTTCTTC. Translating gives CASRTSGGANEQFF.

J is TRBJ2-3 and V is TRBV5-1; a weak D match, TRBD2 (6 bases). The CDR3 is 16 residues long. Trimming removed 0 bases from V and 4 bases from J, with 15 bases in between. Germline CDR1 and CDR2: SGHRS and YFSETQ. CDR3 nucleotide sequence: TGCGCCAGCAGCTTGGAACGGACTACTCTCGCAGATACGCAGTATTTT. This sequence encodes CASSLERTTLADTQYF.

This clone has more than one count but fewer than ten. The J gene is TRBJ2-3, the V gene TRBV5-1; D may correspond to TRBD1 or TRBD2 (5 bases each). V dropped 6 bases and J dropped 5 bases, with 16 bases sitting between them. Germline CDR1 and CDR2: SGHRS and YFSETQ. The CDR3 length is 14 residues. DNA of the CDR3: TGCGCCAGCACCCTAAATGCAGGGAGAGATACGCAGTATTTT. Residues: CASTLNAGRDTQYF.

J is TRBJ2-1 and V is TRBV5-4, with D unresolved. Germline CDR1 and CDR2: SGHNT and YYREEE (reference sequence). The CDR3 contains 13 residues. Trimming left V 0 bases short and J 7 bases short, with 8 bases between. The CDR3 bases are TGTGCCAGCAGCTTGGACGCTGGAAATGAGCAGTTCTTC. Protein: CASSLDAGNEQFF.

This clone was observed a few times. The V and J genes are TRBV18 and TRBJ2-7, with D maybe TRBD1 (7 bases). This CDR3 contains 12 residues. Germline V lookup: CDR1 KGHSH, CDR2 LQKENI. The germline V and J ends were trimmed by 6 bases and 6 bases, with 12 bases remaining between them. The CDR3 loop is CASSYQGGEQYF. In nucleotides, the CDR3 is TGTGCCAGCTCTTACCAGGGGGGCGAGCAGTACTTC.

This clone was found a few times. The chain carries TRBV7-9 and TRBJ1-1; TRBD1 matches 7 bases. This CDR3 region has 14 residues. V dropped 3 bases and J dropped 3; count of bases not matched to a gene: 4. Germline CDR1 SEHNR, CDR2 FQNEAQ (reference sequence). As DNA, the CDR3 is TGTGCCAGCAGCTTCCTGGACAGGCACACTGAAGCTTTCTTT. This encodes CASSFLDRHTEAFF.

This clone was counted a few times. This chain links TRBV6-5 with TRBJ1-6; the D is unclear. The V gene lost 6 bases and the J gene lost 7 bases, with 7 bases spanning the gap. Germline loops: CDR1 MNHEY, CDR2 SVGAGI. The CDR3 totals 12 residues. This CDR3 reads CASRRENSPLHF. The CDR3 coding sequence is TGTGCCAGCAGGCGAGAGAATTCACCCCTCCACTTT.

The chain uses TRBV11-3 and TRBJ2-1; 8 positions match TRBD1. V lost 2 bases, J lost 4 bases, and 7 bases stayed unmatched. The CDR3 runs 16 residues. Per the germline V gene, CDR1 is SGHNT and CDR2 is YENEEA. The CDR3 sequence: CASSLWAQGGYNEQFF. CDR3 in DNA: TGTGCCAGCAGCTTATGGGCACAGGGGGGTTACAATGAGCAGTTCTTC.

The rearrangement joins TRBV29-1 to TRBJ2-5; 7 positions match TRBD1. The germline V gene has CDR1 SQVTM and CDR2 ANQGSEA. This CDR3 comprises 14 residues. J gave up 2 bases and V 4 bases, and 7 bases lay outside the gene matches. The CDR3 sequence is CSVAGQNSQETQYF. The CDR3 region has the DNA TGCAGCGTTGCGGGACAGAACTCTCAAGAGACCCAGTACTTC.

The count of this clone is one. The J gene is TRBJ1-1, the V gene TRBV5-8, with 7 nucleotides matching TRBD1. Trimming removed 2 bases from V and 0 bases from J; junction bases left unmatched: 4. This CDR3 has 15 amino acids. Germline V gene lookup returns CDR1 SGHTS and CDR2 YDEGEE. The CDR3 reads CASSFYRGLNTEAFF. As DNA, the CDR3 is TGTGCCAGCAGCTTTTACAGGGGATTGAACACTGAAGCTTTCTTT.